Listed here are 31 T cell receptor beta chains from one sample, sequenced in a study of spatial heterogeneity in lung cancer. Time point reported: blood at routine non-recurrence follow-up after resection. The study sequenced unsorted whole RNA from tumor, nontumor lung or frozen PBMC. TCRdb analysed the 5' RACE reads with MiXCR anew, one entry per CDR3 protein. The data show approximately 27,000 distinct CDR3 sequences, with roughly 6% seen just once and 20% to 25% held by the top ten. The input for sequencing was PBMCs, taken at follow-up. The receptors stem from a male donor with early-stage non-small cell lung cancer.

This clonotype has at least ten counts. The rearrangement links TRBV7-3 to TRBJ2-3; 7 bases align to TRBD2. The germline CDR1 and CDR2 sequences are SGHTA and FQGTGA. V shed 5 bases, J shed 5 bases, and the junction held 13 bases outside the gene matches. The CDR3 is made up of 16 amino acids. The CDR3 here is CASSLPSGLNRDTQYF. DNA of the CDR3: TGTGCCAGCAGCCTTCCTAGCGGTCTGAATCGAGATACGCAGTATTTT.

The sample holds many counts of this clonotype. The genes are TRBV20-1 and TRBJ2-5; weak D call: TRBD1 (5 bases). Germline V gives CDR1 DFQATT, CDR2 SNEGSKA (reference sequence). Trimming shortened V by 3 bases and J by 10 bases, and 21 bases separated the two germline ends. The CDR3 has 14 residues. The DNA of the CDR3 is TGCAGTGCTAGCCCAGGGATTCCCCCTGTGGTCCAGTACTTC. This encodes CSASPGIPPVVQYF.

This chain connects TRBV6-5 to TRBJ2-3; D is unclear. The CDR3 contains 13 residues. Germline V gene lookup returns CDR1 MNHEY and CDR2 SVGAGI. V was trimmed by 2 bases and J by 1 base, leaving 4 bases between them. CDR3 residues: CASSYPGTDTQYF. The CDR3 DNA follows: TGTGCCAGCAGTTACCCGGGCACAGATACGCAGTATTTT.

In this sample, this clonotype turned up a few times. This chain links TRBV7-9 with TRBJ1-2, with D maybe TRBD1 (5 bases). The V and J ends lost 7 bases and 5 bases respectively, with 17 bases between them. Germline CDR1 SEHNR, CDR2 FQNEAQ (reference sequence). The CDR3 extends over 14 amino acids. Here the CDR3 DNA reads TGTGCCAGCATGGGGCGACGGGAAGAGTATGGCTACACCTTC. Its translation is CASMGRREEYGYTF.

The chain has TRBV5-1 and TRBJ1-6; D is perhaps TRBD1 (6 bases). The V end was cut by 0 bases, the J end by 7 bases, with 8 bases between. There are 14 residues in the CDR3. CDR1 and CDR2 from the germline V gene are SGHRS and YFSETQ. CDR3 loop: CASSLGQENSPLHF. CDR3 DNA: TGCGCCAGCAGCTTGGGACAGGAGAATTCACCCCTCCACTTT.

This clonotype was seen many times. The CDR3 loop is CASSPEAGAYYEQYF. For the CDR3, the DNA is TGTGCCAGCAGCCCTGAGGCGGGGGCGTACTACGAGCAGTACTTC. This sequence joins TRBV2 and TRBJ2-7, with D maybe TRBD2 (7 bases). V shed 6 bases and J shed 3 bases, with 18 bases lying between them. The CDR3 runs 15 residues. Germline V CDR1 and CDR2: SNHLY, FYNNEI.

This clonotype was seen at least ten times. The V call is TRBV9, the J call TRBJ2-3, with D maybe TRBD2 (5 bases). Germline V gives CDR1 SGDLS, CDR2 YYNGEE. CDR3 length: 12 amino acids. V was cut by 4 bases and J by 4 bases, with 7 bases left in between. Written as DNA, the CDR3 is TGTGCCAGCAGCCCCGGGGCAGATACGCAGTATTTT. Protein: CASSPGADTQYF.

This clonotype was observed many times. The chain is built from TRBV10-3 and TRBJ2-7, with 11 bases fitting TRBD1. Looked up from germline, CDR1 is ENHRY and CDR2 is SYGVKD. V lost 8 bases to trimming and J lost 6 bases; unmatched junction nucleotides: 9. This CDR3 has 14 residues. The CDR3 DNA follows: TGTGCCATCGGGGGCGGGACAGGGGGATCCGAGCAGTACTTC. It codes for CAIGGGTGGSEQYF.

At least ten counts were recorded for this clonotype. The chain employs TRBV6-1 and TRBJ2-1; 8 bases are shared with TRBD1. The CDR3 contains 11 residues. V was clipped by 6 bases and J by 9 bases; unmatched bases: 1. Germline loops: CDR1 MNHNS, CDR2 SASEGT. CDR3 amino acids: CASRGTGEQFF. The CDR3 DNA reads TGTGCCAGCAGAGGGACAGGTGAGCAGTTCTTC.

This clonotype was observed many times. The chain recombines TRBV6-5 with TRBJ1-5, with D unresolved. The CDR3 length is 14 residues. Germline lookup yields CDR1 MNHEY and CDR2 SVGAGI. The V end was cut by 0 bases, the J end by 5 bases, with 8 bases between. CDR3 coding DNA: TGTGCCAGCAGTTACTCGATGAAGTATCAGCCCCAGCATTTT. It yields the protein CASSYSMKYQPQHF.

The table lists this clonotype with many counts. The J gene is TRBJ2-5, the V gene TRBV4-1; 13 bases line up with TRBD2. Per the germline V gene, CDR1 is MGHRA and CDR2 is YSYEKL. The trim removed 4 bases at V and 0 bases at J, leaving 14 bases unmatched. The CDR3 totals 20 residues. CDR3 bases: TGCGCCAGCAGCCGGAAACATGGACTAGCGGGAGAGTCCGACCAAGAGACCCAGTACTTC. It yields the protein CASSRKHGLAGESDQETQYF.

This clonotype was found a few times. Written as DNA, the CDR3 is TGTGCCAGCAGTGGTGGAGGGAGATATGGCTACACCTTC. Its translation is CASSGGGRYGYTF. The chain employs TRBV27 and TRBJ1-2, with unresolved D. The CDR3 sequence is 13 residues long. Germline V gene sequence: CDR1 MNHEY, CDR2 SMNVEV (reference sequence). The V end was cut by 5 bases, the J end by 5 bases, with 12 bases between.

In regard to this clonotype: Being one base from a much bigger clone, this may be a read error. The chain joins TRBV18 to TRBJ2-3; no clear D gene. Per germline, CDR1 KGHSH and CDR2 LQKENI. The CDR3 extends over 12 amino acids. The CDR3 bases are TGTGCCAGCTCACCTTCCACAGATACGCGGTATTTT. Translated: CASSPSTDTRYF.

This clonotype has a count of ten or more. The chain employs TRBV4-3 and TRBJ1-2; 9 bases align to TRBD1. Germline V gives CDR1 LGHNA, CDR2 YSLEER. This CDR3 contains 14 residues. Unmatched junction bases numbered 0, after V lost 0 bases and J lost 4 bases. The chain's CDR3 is CASSQEGQGYGYTF. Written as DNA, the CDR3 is TGCGCCAGCAGCCAAGAGGGACAGGGCTATGGCTACACCTTC.

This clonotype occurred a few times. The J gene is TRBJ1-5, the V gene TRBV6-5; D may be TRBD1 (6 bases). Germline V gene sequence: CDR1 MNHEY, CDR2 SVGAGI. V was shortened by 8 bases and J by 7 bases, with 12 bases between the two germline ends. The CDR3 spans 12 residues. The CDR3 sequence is CASGDNGQPQHF. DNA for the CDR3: TGTGCCAGCGGGGACAATGGGCAGCCCCAGCATTTT.

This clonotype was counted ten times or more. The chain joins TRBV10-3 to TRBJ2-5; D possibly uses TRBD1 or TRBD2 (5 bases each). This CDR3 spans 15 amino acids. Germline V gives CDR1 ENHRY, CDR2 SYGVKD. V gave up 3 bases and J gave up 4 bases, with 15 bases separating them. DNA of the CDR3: TGTGCCATCAGTGACCCCAGGGAGAACGGAGAGACCCAGTACTTC. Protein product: CAISDPRENGETQYF.

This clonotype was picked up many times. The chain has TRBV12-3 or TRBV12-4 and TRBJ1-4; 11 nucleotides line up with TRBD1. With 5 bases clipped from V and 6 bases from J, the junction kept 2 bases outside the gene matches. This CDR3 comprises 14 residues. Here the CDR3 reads CASSRTGGDEKLFF. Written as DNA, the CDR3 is TGTGCCAGCAGTCGGACAGGGGGCGATGAAAAACTGTTTTTT.

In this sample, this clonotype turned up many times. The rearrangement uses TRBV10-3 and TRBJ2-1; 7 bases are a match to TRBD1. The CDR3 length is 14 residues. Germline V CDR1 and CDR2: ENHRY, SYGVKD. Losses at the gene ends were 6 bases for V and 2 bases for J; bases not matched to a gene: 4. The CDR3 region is CAISDRVTYNEQFF. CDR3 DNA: TGTGCCATCAGCGACAGGGTAACCTACAATGAGCAGTTCTTC.

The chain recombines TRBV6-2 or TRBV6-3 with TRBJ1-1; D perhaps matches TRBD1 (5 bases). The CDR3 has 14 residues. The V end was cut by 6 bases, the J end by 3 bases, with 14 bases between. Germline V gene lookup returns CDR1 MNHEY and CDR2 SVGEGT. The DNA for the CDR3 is TGTGCCAGCAGGGACCAACAGGCATACACTGAAGCTTTCTTT. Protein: CASRDQQAYTEAFF.

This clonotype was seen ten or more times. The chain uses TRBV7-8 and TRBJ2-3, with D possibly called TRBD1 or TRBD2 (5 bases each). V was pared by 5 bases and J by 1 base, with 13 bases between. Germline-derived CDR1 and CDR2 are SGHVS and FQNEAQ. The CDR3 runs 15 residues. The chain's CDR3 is CASSPGTFRTDTQYF. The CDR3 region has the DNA TGTGCCAGCAGCCCCGGGACCTTCCGCACAGATACGCAGTATTTT.

CDR3 residues: CASSLTETDTQYF. Written as DNA, the CDR3 is TGTGCCAGCAGTTTGACAGAAACAGATACGCAGTATTTT. The V call is TRBV12-3 or TRBV12-4, the J call TRBJ2-3; D might be TRBD1 (5 bases). This CDR3 region has 13 residues. V was clipped by 3 bases and J by 3 bases, with 7 bases between them.

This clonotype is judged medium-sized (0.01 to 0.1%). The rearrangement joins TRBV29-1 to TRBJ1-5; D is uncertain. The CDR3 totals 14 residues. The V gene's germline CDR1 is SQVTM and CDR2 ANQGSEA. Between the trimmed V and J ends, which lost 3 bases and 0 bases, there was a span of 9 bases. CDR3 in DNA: TGCAGCGTTGAGACGGATGATAGCAATCAGCCCCAGCATTTT. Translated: CSVETDDSNQPQHF.

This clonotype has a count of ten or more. The CDR3 DNA follows: TGTGCCAGCAGTAGGGGCGTTGCAGGGTCCTACGAGCAGTACGTC. The encoded protein is CASSRGVAGSYEQYV. The J gene is TRBJ2-7, the V gene TRBV6-5, with a weak D call TRBD1 (5 bases). The CDR3 sequence is 15 residues long. The ends were cut back, 5 bases at V and 1 base at J, with 15 bases in the middle. The germline V gene has CDR1 MNHEY and CDR2 SVGAGI.

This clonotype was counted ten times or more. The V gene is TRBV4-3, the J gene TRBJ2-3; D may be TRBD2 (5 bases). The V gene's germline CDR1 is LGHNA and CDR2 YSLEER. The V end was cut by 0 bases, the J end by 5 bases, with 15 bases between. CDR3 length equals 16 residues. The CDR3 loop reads CASSQDLAGVGDTQYF. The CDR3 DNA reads TGCGCCAGCAGCCAAGACCTAGCCGGAGTGGGAGATACGCAGTATTTT.

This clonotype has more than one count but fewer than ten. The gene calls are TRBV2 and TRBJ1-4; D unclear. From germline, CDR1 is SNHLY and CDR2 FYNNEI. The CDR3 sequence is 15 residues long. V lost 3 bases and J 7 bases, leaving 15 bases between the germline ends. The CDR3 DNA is TGTGCCAGCAGTGAGTTCCCCGGGCTCGGTGAAAAACTGTTTTTT. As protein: CASSEFPGLGEKLFF.

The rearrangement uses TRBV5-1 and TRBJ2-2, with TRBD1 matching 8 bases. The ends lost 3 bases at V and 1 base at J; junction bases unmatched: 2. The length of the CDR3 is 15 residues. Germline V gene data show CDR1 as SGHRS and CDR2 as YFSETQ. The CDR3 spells CASSSGTGNTGELFF. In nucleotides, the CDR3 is TGCGCCAGCAGCTCCGGGACAGGGAACACCGGGGAGCTGTTTTTT.

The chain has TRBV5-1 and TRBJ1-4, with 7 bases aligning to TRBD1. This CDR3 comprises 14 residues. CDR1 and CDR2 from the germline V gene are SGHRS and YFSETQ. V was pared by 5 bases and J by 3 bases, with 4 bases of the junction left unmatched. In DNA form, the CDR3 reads TGCGCCAGCAGTACCGGGACAGCTAATGAAAAACTGTTTTTT. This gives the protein CASSTGTANEKLFF.

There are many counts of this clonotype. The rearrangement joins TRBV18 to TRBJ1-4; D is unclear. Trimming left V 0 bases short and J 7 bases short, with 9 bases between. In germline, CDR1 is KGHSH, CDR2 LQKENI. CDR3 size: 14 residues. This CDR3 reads CASSPPPGGEKLFF. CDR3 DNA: TGTGCCAGCTCACCACCGCCGGGAGGTGAAAAACTGTTTTTT.

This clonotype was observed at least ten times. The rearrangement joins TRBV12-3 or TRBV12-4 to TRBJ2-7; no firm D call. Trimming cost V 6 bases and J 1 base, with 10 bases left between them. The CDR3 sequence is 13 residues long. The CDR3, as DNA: TGTGCCAGCAGCCCGTATCGGTCCTACGAGCAGTACTTC. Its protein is CASSPYRSYEQYF.

The chain's CDR3 is CASSHPSASSYNEQFF. CDR3 nucleotide sequence: TGTGCCAGCAGTCATCCTAGCGCCAGCTCCTACAATGAGCAGTTCTTC. This rearrangement joins TRBV12-3 or TRBV12-4 to TRBJ2-1; D is perhaps TRBD2 (6 bases). Trimming removed 5 bases from V and 0 bases from J, with 14 bases in between. CDR3 length: 16 amino acids.

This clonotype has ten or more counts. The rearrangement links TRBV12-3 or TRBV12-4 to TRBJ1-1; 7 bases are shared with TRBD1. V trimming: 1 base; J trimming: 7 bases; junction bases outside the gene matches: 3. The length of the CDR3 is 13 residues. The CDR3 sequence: CASSLEGADEAFF. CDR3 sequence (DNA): TGTGCCAGCAGTTTAGAGGGGGCAGATGAAGCTTTCTTT.